The 21 T cell receptor beta chains listed next were all sequenced from one sample in a study of beta chain features in type 1 diabetes. Study conclusions and caveats: Researchers report that Type 1 diabetes patients had moderately but significantly shorter TCRB CDR3s across all four CD4+ subsets.

The antigens of these receptors remain unknown. All of the isolated RNA was reverse transcribed, so expressed TCRB transcripts were sequenced. The method was immunoSEQ multiplex PCR; TCRdb's version includes in-frame clones alone and lacks a portion of them. The table shows a few hundred thousand clones, with 10% to 15% occurring only once. The sequencing input was naive CD4+ T cells from blood. The receptor set was obtained from a young woman with type 1 diabetes.

This clone came up once. J is TRBJ1-4 and V is TRBV4-1, with 8 nucleotides matching TRBD1. V was clipped by 0 bases and J by 8 bases; unmatched bases: 8. The CDR3 loop spans 16 amino acids. Germline-derived CDR1 and CDR2 are MGHRA and YSYEKL. The CDR3 sequence: CASSQDFRGRVEKLFF. The CDR3, as DNA: TGCGCCAGCAGCCAAGACTTCAGGGGGCGTGTGGAAAAACTGTTTTTT.

This clone showed up just a few times. The V and J genes are TRBV4-1 and TRBJ2-1; D unresolved. Germline V gene data show CDR1 as MGHRA and CDR2 as YSYEKL. This CDR3 region has 15 residues. Trimming removed 2 bases from V and 0 bases from J, with 8 bases in between. The CDR3 reads CASSQRLDSYNEQFF. As DNA, the CDR3 is TGCGCCAGCAGCCAACGACTCGACTCCTACAATGAGCAGTTCTTC.

This clone was recorded a few times. The J gene is TRBJ2-2, the V gene TRBV7-2; tentatively, D is TRBD2 (6 bases). This CDR3 is built from 15 residues. Germline V gene data show CDR1 as SGHTA and CDR2 as FQGNSA. Trimming left V 3 bases short and J 0 bases short, with 8 bases between. CDR3 protein: CASSFRGTNTGELFF. CDR3 nucleotides: TGTGCCAGCAGCTTTCGGGGGACGAACACCGGGGAGCTGTTTTTT. Using reference TRBV7-2 and TRBJ2-2 for the parts outside the CDR3, the full variable domain is GAGVSQSPSNKVTEKGKDVELRCDPISGHTALYWYRQSLGQGLEFLIYFQGNSAPDKSGLPSDRFSAERTGGSVSTLTIQRTQQEDSAVYLCASSFRGTNTGELFFGEGSRLTVL.

This clone appeared a single time. The rearrangement uses TRBV6-5 and TRBJ2-1, with D possibly matching TRBD2 (5 bases). Trimming cost V 8 bases and J 12 bases, with 17 bases left between them. The CDR3 contains 12 residues. The V gene's germline CDR1 is MNHEY and CDR2 SVGAGI. The CDR3 spells CASGELYSAQFF. The CDR3 nucleotides are TGTGCCAGCGGGGAGTTATACAGCGCGCAGTTCTTC.

This clone has only a few counts. The chain has TRBV28 and TRBJ2-3; 7 nucleotides match TRBD2. CDR1 and CDR2 (germline): MDHEN, SYDVKM. The trim removed 8 bases at V and 6 bases at J, leaving 14 bases unmatched. This CDR3 spans 15 amino acids. The CDR3 sequence: CASVPYGGGRDTQYF. The CDR3 DNA sequence: TGTGCCAGCGTACCCTATGGCGGGGGTCGGGATACGCAGTATTTT.

This clone has a handful of counts. The chain is built from TRBV5-4 and TRBJ2-2; 9 bases map to TRBD2. Germline V gene data show CDR1 as SGHNT and CDR2 as YYREEE (reference sequence). The V gene end was trimmed by 4 bases and the J gene end by 4 bases; junction bases not matched to a gene: 8. This CDR3 region has 16 residues. The CDR3 DNA reads TGTGCCAGCAGCGTCTTAGCGGGAGTAGGCACCGGGGAGCTGTTTTTT. This sequence encodes CASSVLAGVGTGELFF.

This clone was found a few times. The chain couples TRBV10-3 to TRBJ1-4, with TRBD1 identical over 7 bases. Germline V gives CDR1 ENHRY, CDR2 SYGVKD. The CDR3 has 14 residues. With 6 bases clipped from V and 6 bases from J, the junction kept 7 bases outside the gene matches. Written as DNA, the CDR3 is TGTGCCATCAGCAGCACAGGGGTCCATGAAAAACTGTTTTTT. Residues: CAISSTGVHEKLFF.

A few counts support this clone. The V gene is TRBV7-2, the J gene TRBJ2-3, with TRBD1 matching over 10 bases. The J segment lost 4 bases and the V segment lost 5 bases, leaving 3 bases of the junction unmatched. Per germline, CDR1 SGHTA and CDR2 FQGNSA. The CDR3 is made up of 14 amino acids. The CDR3 region has the DNA TGTGCCAGCAGCCGGGACAGGGGAGCAGATACGCAGTATTTT. Translated: CASSRDRGADTQYF.

This rearrangement joins TRBV16 to TRBJ1-5, with 7 bases matching TRBD1. Germline V gene data show CDR1 as KGHSY and CDR2 as FQNENV. V dropped 1 base and J dropped 7; count of bases not matched to a gene: 4. CDR3 length equals 14 residues. Written as DNA, the CDR3 is TGTGCCAGCAGCCAATACCAGGGGGACCAGCCCCAGCATTTT. It translates to CASSQYQGDQPQHF. The full variable domain, completed using reference TRBV16 and TRBJ1-5, is GEEVAQTPKHLVRGEGQKAKLYCAPIKGHSYVFWYQQVLKNEFKFLISFQNENVFDETGMPKERFSAKCLPNSPCSLEIQATKLEDSAVYFCASSQYQGDQPQHFGDGTRLSIL.

This clone was found a few times. The V gene is TRBV5-1, the J gene TRBJ2-1; 7 nucleotides agree with TRBD2. The J segment lost 8 bases and the V segment lost 1 base, leaving 3 bases of the junction unmatched. The V gene's germline CDR1 is SGHRS and CDR2 YFSETQ. The CDR3 runs to 13 residues. CDR3 protein: CASSLTRGDEQFF. CDR3 nucleotide sequence: TGCGCCAGCAGCTTGACACGGGGGGATGAGCAGTTCTTC.

V gene TRBV4-3 combines with J gene TRBJ2-7; perhaps TRBD2 as D (5 bases). With 4 bases removed from V and 3 bases from J, the gap between germline ends came to 16 bases. CDR1 is LGHNA, CDR2 YSLEER, per germline. This CDR3 has 15 amino acids. CDR3 coding DNA: TGCGCCAGCAGCCTCCAACTAGGCCAATTCTACGAGCAGTACTTC. The encoded protein is CASSLQLGQFYEQYF.

The V call is TRBV7-2, the J call TRBJ2-1; tentative D call: TRBD1 (6 bases). CDR3 length: 12 residues. Trimming left V 6 bases short and J 14 bases short, with 17 bases between. Germline-derived CDR1 and CDR2 are SGHTA and FQGNSA. The CDR3 bases are TGTGCCAGCAGTCGAGGACAGCTTTTGGAGTTCTTC. Translating it yields CASSRGQLLEFF.

This clone was seen more than once but under ten times. The J gene is TRBJ2-7, the V gene TRBV19, with a tentative D call TRBD1 (5 bases). The CDR3 totals 16 residues. The germline CDR1 and CDR2 sequences are LNHDA and SQIVND (reference sequence). Trimming took off 5 bases at V and 4 bases at J, with 21 bases between the two ends. The CDR3 nucleotides read TGTGCCAGTAGTTGGCAGGGCAAAGGATCGGTGTACGAGCAGTACTTC. Its translation: CASSWQGKGSVYEQYF.

Only a few counts were recorded for this clone. The chain is built from TRBV2 and TRBJ1-2; 9 bases align to TRBD1. CDR3 length: 12 residues. The V gene end was trimmed by 11 bases and the J gene end by 8 bases; junction bases not matched to a gene: 9. From germline, CDR1 is SNHLY and CDR2 FYNNEI. CDR3 nucleotide sequence: TGTGCCGGCCTGGGGACAGGGAGAGGCTACACCTTC. As protein: CAGLGTGRGYTF.

V usage is TRBV5-1 and J usage is TRBJ1-2; possibly TRBD1 for D (5 bases). The CDR3 covers 16 residues. CDR1 and CDR2 from the germline V gene are SGHRS and YFSETQ. V was pared by 4 bases and J by 4 bases, with 20 bases between. The DNA of the CDR3 is TGCGCCAGCAGCCGGGTTCGAGACAGTGGCTCCTATGGCTACACCTTC. Protein sequence: CASSRVRDSGSYGYTF.

This chain uses TRBV28 with TRBJ2-7; 8 bases agree with TRBD1. CDR3 size: 15 residues. Germline V lookup: CDR1 MDHEN, CDR2 SYDVKM. J was trimmed by 2 bases and V by 5 bases; bases with no gene match: 8. CDR3 nucleotide sequence: TGTGCCAGCAGTCCCGGACAGGGTATCCCCTACGAGCAGTACTTC. Its protein product is CASSPGQGIPYEQYF.

This rearrangement joins TRBV19 to TRBJ1-1; 10 bases align to TRBD1. The V gene's germline CDR1 is LNHDA and CDR2 SQIVND (reference sequence). The V segment lost 10 bases and the J segment 6 bases; nucleotides outside the gene matches: 8. The CDR3 extends over 13 amino acids. CDR3 in DNA: TGTGCCACCGCGGACAGGGGGTGGTCTGAAGCTTTCTTT. It translates to CATADRGWSEAFF.

The table lists this clone with a few counts. The chain uses TRBV2 and TRBJ2-5, with TRBD1 as a possible D gene (6 bases). This CDR3 spans 13 amino acids. Germline CDR1 and CDR2: SNHLY and FYNNEI. V was cut by 4 bases and J by 5 bases, with 11 bases left in between. CDR3 sequence (DNA): TGTGCCAGCAGTGGCATGAGGGGGGAGACCCAGTACTTC. Its protein is CASSGMRGETQYF.

This clone has only a few counts. The chain employs TRBV28 and TRBJ2-1; the D gene is possibly TRBD2 (6 bases). The CDR3 length is 12 residues. The germline V gene encodes CDR1 MDHEN and CDR2 SYDVKM. Trimming pared 6 bases from V and 8 bases from J, leaving 11 bases between. The CDR3 coding sequence is TGTGCCAGCAGCCGACTAGGGGATGAGCAGTTCTTC. Protein: CASSRLGDEQFF.

This chain joins TRBV28 and TRBJ1-1; TRBD1 agrees at 7 bases. Trimming removed 5 bases from V and 0 bases from J; junction bases left unmatched: 6. Looked up from germline, CDR1 is MDHEN and CDR2 is SYDVKM. CDR3 length: 15 residues. The CDR3 region has the DNA TGTGCCAGCAGTCCGCACAGGGGATTGAACACTGAAGCTTTCTTT. This sequence encodes CASSPHRGLNTEAFF. Complete variable domain (other parts from reference TRBV28 and TRBJ1-1): DVKVTQSSRYLVKRTGEKVFLECVQDMDHENMFWYRQDPGLGLRLIYFSYDVKMKEKGDIPEGYSVSREKKERFSLILESASTNQTSMYLCASSPHRGLNTEAFFGQGTRLTVV.

V is TRBV28 and J is TRBJ2-1; 12 bases are a match to TRBD2. Germline V lookup: CDR1 MDHEN, CDR2 SYDVKM. This CDR3 comprises 17 residues. The junction had 4 bases not matched to a gene; V was cut back by 4 bases and J by 0 bases. The CDR3 is CASSSPTSGSSYNEQFF. The CDR3 DNA reads TGTGCCAGCAGTTCGCCGACTAGCGGGAGCTCCTACAATGAGCAGTTCTTC.